This TCR beta chain derives from a study of T-cell reconstitution after alpha-beta-depleted transplantation in children. As to this clonotype: Its antigen is not known.

Findings of the study overall: T-cell counts and diversity were attributed mostly to newly produced T cells one year after transplant.

Unique molecular identifiers were built into the TCRbeta library. TCRdb independently ran MiXCR on the PCR reads; one entry per CDR3 protein. The sample has about 580,000 distinct CDR3 sequences; about a quarter are singletons. In germline, CDR1 is SGHDT, CDR2 YYEEEE. V was cut by 5 bases and J by 1 base, with 25 bases left in between. The length of the CDR3 is 18 residues. The clonotype originates from a boy younger than two with Wiskott-Aldrich syndrome, due to receive a stem cell transplant. The specimen comprised PBMCs, sampled before TCRalphabeta/CD19-depleted stem cell transplant. This chain links TRBV5-6 with TRBJ2-7; either TRBD1 or TRBD2 may fit D (8 bases each). CDR3 sequence (DNA): TGTGCCAGCAGGCTCAGGGGGCTGAAGCGGGAGCGTTCCTACGAGCAGTACTTC. It codes for CASRLRGLKRERSYEQYF. Based on the CDR3 plus reference TRBV5-6 and TRBJ2-7, the full variable domain is DAGVTQSPTHLIKTRGQQVTLRCSPKSGHDTVSWYQQALGQGPQFIFQYYEEEERQRGNFPDRFSGHQFPNYSSELNVNALLLGDSALYLCASRLRGLKRERSYEQYFGPGTRLTVT.